These 2 T cell receptor beta chains share one sample of origin, sequenced in a study of CD8+ T cells in alopecia areata. RNA, once extracted, was reverse transcribed into cDNA for use as the sequencing template. Produced via immunoSEQ multiplex PCR; TCRdb's table is partial and in-frame only. The table records about 160,000 clones, less than 80% of them present only once. As to treatment: oral pan-JAK inhibitor, 5-10 mg twice daily. The starting material was CD4+ T cells sorted from blood, obtained at week 24, from a patient treated with tofacitinib. These receptors all come from a human donor with alopecia areata.

J is TRBJ1-4 and V is TRBV9; a possible D gene is TRBD1 (5 bases). In germline, CDR1 is SGDLS, CDR2 YYNGEE. Between the trimmed V and J ends, which lost 4 bases and 8 bases, there was a span of 21 bases. This CDR3 comprises 16 residues. The CDR3 coding sequence is TGTGCCAGCAGCCCGGCCGGGGGGGAGAGAGGGGAAAAACTGTTTTTT. Translation: CASSPAGGERGEKLFF.

This rearrangement joins TRBV29-1 to TRBJ2-3; 7 positions match TRBD1. Germline V gene data show CDR1 as SQVTM and CDR2 as ANQGSEA. This CDR3 spans 14 amino acids. The trim removed 6 bases at V and 1 base at J, leaving 7 bases unmatched. CDR3 in DNA: TGCAGCGTCCCCGGGCAGGGGGGCACAGATACGCAGTATTTT. This gives the protein CSVPGQGGTDTQYF.